This T cell receptor beta chain derives from a study of OX40 agonist ivuxolimab in advanced cancers. At the level of the whole study: Ivuxolimab was an agonistic, fully human IgG2 monoclonal antibody directed against OX40 (CD134), a costimulatory receptor. Among the roughly 50 dose-escalation patients, approximately 20 had hepatocellular carcinoma, about 15 melanoma, 9 renal cell carcinoma and 9 head and neck cancer. Intravenous ivuxolimab was administered to patients every 2 weeks at six dose levels: 0.01, 0.1, 0.3, 1.5, 3 and 10 mg/kg. The purpose of peripheral TCRbeta sequencing was to test whether ivuxolimab changed TCR sequence diversity and led to clonal T-cell expansion. A male proportion of around 81% and a mean age of roughly 58 years, ranging from roughly 20 to 80, were recorded for the dose-escalation cohort. The paper describes the monotherapy dose-escalation part (N = 52 patients) of the phase I trial of ivuxolimab. Patients were allowed to have had prior anti-PD-1, anti-PD-L1 or anti-CTLA-4 therapy, and 40% to 45% of the dose-escalation patients had previously received checkpoint inhibitors. Partial responses were achieved by three dose-escalation patients, of whom one had hepatocellular carcinoma and two had cutaneous melanoma. Results the study describes overall, beyond this receptor: At doses of 0.1 to 3.0 mg/kg, clonal expansion of both CD4+ and CD8+ blood T cells was observed from baseline to week 6. After ivuxolimab, CD8+ T cells had more expanded clones than CD4+ T cells on average. In the 0.1-3.0 mg/kg groups, partial responders had among the lowest normalized peripheral clonal expansion, particularly in CD8+ T cells. Low levels of normalized T-cell clonal expansion were also seen in some nonresponding patients. The antigen specificity of the clonally expanded peripheral T cells was not determined.

For sequencing of the TCRbeta CDR3 region, genomic DNA was extracted from the sorted cells. TCRbeta CDR3 regions were sequenced using the immunoSEQ Assay. Imported from immuneACCESS, the table was reduced by TCRdb to in-frame sequences with V and J called. These copies leave out some clones; in studies compared against another copy, an unresolved V gene accounts for under half, and the cause of the remainder is not known. This sample has roughly 77,000 clones in its table, and approximately 90% of those were observed once. The ten largest make up approximately 11% of the sample. As to this clone: Its antigen specificity is not known. Base qualities are missing; no much larger clone stands one base away.

The trial excluded patients who had a history of autoimmune disease or were on systemic immunosuppression. Peripheral blood for TCR sequencing was collected from all dose cohorts at baseline, on cycle 4 day 1, and on cycle 7 day 1. The samples were taken from a phase I, first-in-human, multicenter, open-label dose-escalation trial of ivuxolimab. Adults with locally advanced or metastatic melanoma, renal cell, hepatocellular, or head and neck squamous cell carcinoma were enrolled in the trial. Before TCR sequencing, CD4+ T cells and CD8+ T cells were sorted from peripheral blood as separate populations. V is clipped by 1 base and J by 5 bases, and the sequence between their germline boundaries is 8 bases long. Based on the germline V gene (reference sequence), the CDR1 and CDR2 sequences are MNHEY and SMNVEV. Measured from the cysteine to the phenylalanine, the CDR3 is 14 residues long. Of the read, only the CDR3 DNA is kept; its 42 bases are in frame from base 1.

This specimen consisted of CD4+ or CD8+ T cells sorted from blood, obtained in a trial of the OX40 agonist ivuxolimab. The clonotype comes from an adult with an advanced solid tumor such as melanoma, head and neck, liver or kidney cancer. Recombination joined TRBV27 with TRBJ2-2; matching of 6 bases hints at TRBD2 as the D gene. CDR3 region: CASSLYRGTGELFF. The bases read TGTGCCAGCAGTTTATATCGGGGGACCGGGGAGCTGTTTTTT.